Listed below are T cell receptor beta chains from one sample, sequenced in a study of shared clonotypes between healthy human individuals. The data were produced by immunoSEQ multiplex PCR, yet TCRdb's version contains in-frame clones alone and is incomplete. The repertoire holds about 700,000 clones, 74% seen once, with about 1.7% in the top ten. The sample consisted of memory CD4+ T cells sorted from blood. Receptors originate from a woman aged 30 to 39 in good health. The CDR3 runs from the conserved cysteine through the conserved F or W.

CDR3aa | v_gene | len
CASSTRGTGGNQPQHF | TRBV19 | 16
CASSTHSTDTQYF | TRBV27 | 13
CSAETGANEKLFF | TRBV29-1 | 13
CAWRGTNSYGYTF | TRBV30 | 13
CASGNLGLREQYF | TRBV27 | 13
CASALSPGDGTDTQYF | TRBV12-5 | 16
CASSLRLAGYEQYF | TRBV5-8 | 14
CASSFGTVGDTQYF | TRBV5-1 | 14
CASSSGSGNIQYF | TRBV27 | 13
CASNPPQGAGETQYF | TRBV28 | 15
CASSDGDRYYEQYF | TRBV7-9 | 14
CASSLSPISANEQFF | TRBV4-1 | 15
CASSEALLAGDGLSSYEQYF | TRBV2 | 20
CSAESTDTQYF | TRBV20-1 | 11
CATSTGGNYGYTF | TRBV6-1 | 13
CAWCRLSTDTQYF | TRBV30 | 13
CASSTGSGNTIYF | TRBV10-1 | 13
CASSIGDQNYSNQPQHF | TRBV19 | 17
CASSARQGASYNEQFF | TRBV7-2 | 16
CASSLAGSTDTQYF | TRBV6-5 | 14
CAGIETQYF | TRBV27 | 9
CASSQAGPYTDTQYF | TRBV14 | 15
CASSGTLLGNEQFF | TRBV10-2 | 14
CSVVTPAPYYEQYF | TRBV29-1 | 14
CASSLGQTIMNTEAFF | TRBV5-1 | 16
CTSSQLPTGDPFQETQYF | TRBV1 | 18
CASSSGTSGRASEQYF | TRBV5-1 | 16
CASSDLTSGSFSEQFF | TRBV5-1 | 16
CASIKTGSRTNTQYF | TRBV28 | 15
CASSSRGQGEEKLFF | TRBV11-2 | 15
CASSGDIQGTEAFF | TRBV2 | 14
CASSLLAGVRNEQFF | TRBV7-2 | 15
CASSLGQGVGYGYTF | TRBV5-1 | 15
CASTGRAGGDQPQHF | TRBV2 | 15
CASSLGSGSSGELFF | TRBV5-4 | 15
CASSAGPASYGYTF | TRBV11-2 | 14
CASRERSRTGELFF | TRBV6-5 | 14
CASSGGSAVDQPQHF | TRBV2 | 15
CSVVQAPHTDTQYF | TRBV29-1 | 14
CASSYRAAYEQYF | TRBV6-6 | 13
CASRLAGVYNEQFF | TRBV5-1 | 14
CASSTQGGAGEQFF | TRBV19 | 14
CASSLALTGGYEQYF | TRBV7-2 | 15
CASIRQGGTQPQHF | TRBV19 | 14
CASSWDSGNQPQHF | TRBV18 | 14
CSVEDRGNTEAFF | TRBV29-1 | 13
CASSRTPSSGRQETQYF | TRBV5-1 | 17
CASSFVGEAETQYF | TRBV5-1 | 14
CASSPGAAPASYEQYF | TRBV28 | 16
CASSLAASGNTIYF | TRBV5-1 | 14